Each of the 22 T cell receptor beta chains below was sequenced from the same sample in a study of cytomegalovirus exposure and HLA in healthy donors. The method was immunoSEQ multiplex PCR; TCRdb's version includes in-frame clones alone and lacks a portion of them. The sample includes 250,000 to 400,000 clones, roughly 86% seen only once; the top ten take roughly 0.96%. The sequencing sample was made of PBMCs. These receptors were collected from a man aged 25-45 years in good health and CMV-seronegative.

This chain connects TRBV7-2 to TRBJ1-3; 9 bases match TRBD1. This CDR3 contains 19 residues. V lost 5 bases, J lost 2 bases, and 16 bases stayed unmatched. Per the germline V gene, CDR1 is SGHTA and CDR2 is FQGNSA. CDR3 amino acids: CASSRRRDREVRPGNTIYF. DNA of the CDR3: TGTGCCAGCAGCCGACGCCGGGACAGGGAGGTTCGGCCTGGAAACACCATATATTTT.

The chain combines TRBV30 with TRBJ1-1; 7 nucleotides agree with TRBD1. CDR3 size: 11 residues. In germline, CDR1 is GTSNPN, CDR2 SVGIG (reference sequence). Trimming cost V 3 bases and J 8 bases; bases outside gene matches: 3. CDR3 loop: CAWRGGREAFF. The CDR3 DNA follows: TGTGCCTGGAGAGGGGGCAGAGAAGCTTTCTTT.

The V and J genes are TRBV4-3 and TRBJ2-1; the D gene is possibly TRBD2 (7 bases). The CDR3 has 16 residues. The germline gives CDR1 LGHNA, CDR2 YSLEER. Trimming removed 4 bases at V and 7 bases at J, with 20 bases between. CDR3 region: CASSRTRGPGLNEQFF. DNA of the CDR3: TGCGCCAGCAGCCGGACGCGGGGGCCGGGACTAAATGAGCAGTTCTTC.

This chain joins TRBV21-1 and TRBJ2-5; the DNA was not used to check the table's D call, TRBD2. TRBV21-1 is a recognized pseudogene. The CDR3 extends over 15 amino acids. The CDR3 region has the DNA TGTGCCAGCAGCAAAGAGGAGGGTTTTATGGAGACCCAGTACTTC. It is translated as CASSKEEGFMETQYF.

This chain uses TRBV7-6 with TRBJ2-5; perhaps TRBD2 as D (5 bases). The ends were cut back, 3 bases at V and 5 bases at J, with 13 bases in the middle. In germline, CDR1 is SGHVS, CDR2 FNYEAQ. The CDR3 covers 14 residues. CDR3 in amino acids: CASSFGEWSETQYF. In DNA, the CDR3 is TGTGCCAGCAGCTTTGGGGAGTGGTCGGAGACCCAGTACTTC.

Only a few counts were recorded for this clone. The chain has TRBV6-6 and TRBJ1-2; D possibly corresponds to TRBD1 (5 bases). V shed 0 bases and J shed 3 bases, with 8 bases lying between them. CDR1 and CDR2 (germline): MNHNY, SVGAGI (reference sequence). There are 14 residues in the CDR3. The CDR3 loop is CASSYSGADYGYTF. The DNA for the CDR3 is TGTGCCAGCAGTTACTCAGGGGCGGACTATGGCTACACCTTC.

V gene TRBV6-5 combines with J gene TRBJ1-1; no reliable D call. The germline CDR1 and CDR2 sequences are MNHEY and SVGAGI. Trimming took 6 bases from V and 7 from J, leaving 9 bases between them. The CDR3 loop spans 11 amino acids. The CDR3 DNA sequence: TGTGCCAGCAGCTTTGGAGGTGAAGCTTTCTTT. Its protein is CASSFGGEAFF.

Only a few counts were recorded for this clone. Other DNA sequences within the sample encode an identical CDR3. This chain connects TRBV5-1 to TRBJ1-6; 8 bases align to TRBD1. This CDR3 comprises 14 residues. Germline values: CDR1 SGHRS, CDR2 YFSETQ. The V segment lost 4 bases and the J segment 7 bases; nucleotides outside the gene matches: 4. CDR3 protein: CASSPGQGNSPLHF. CDR3 in DNA: TGCGCCAGCAGCCCAGGACAGGGCAATTCACCCCTCCACTTT.

The rearrangement uses TRBV5-6 and TRBJ2-7; 7 nucleotides align to TRBD1. Germline CDR1 reads SGHDT; CDR2 reads YYEEEE. V gave up 3 bases and J gave up 3 bases; unmatched junction bases: 0. The CDR3 extends over 12 amino acids. The CDR3 reads CASSWDSYEQYF. The CDR3, as DNA: TGTGCCAGCAGCTGGGACAGCTACGAGCAGTACTTC.

V gene TRBV6-1 combines with J gene TRBJ1-5; 8 bases agree with TRBD1. Germline assignment: CDR1 MNHNS and CDR2 SASEGT. The V gene end was trimmed by 2 bases and the J gene end by 4 bases; junction bases not matched to a gene: 13. CDR3 size: 18 residues. CDR3 nucleotides: TGTGCCAGCAGTGAACCGGAATGGGGACAGGAGATTAATCAGCCCCAGCATTTT. Amino acids: CASSEPEWGQEINQPQHF.

This clone was seen once. This chain links TRBV6-5 with TRBJ2-7, with 7 bases aligning to TRBD1. J was trimmed by 3 bases and V by 4 bases; bases with no gene match: 9. CDR1 is MNHEY, CDR2 SVGAGI, per germline. This CDR3 has 15 residues. CDR3 nucleotide sequence: TGTGCCAGCAGTTGGGGGACAGTCGAGGACTACGAGCAGTACTTC. This codes for CASSWGTVEDYEQYF.

The CDR3 DNA sequence: TGCAGCGTTGAAGGTACAGAATTAAATTACAATGAGCAGTTCTTC. Its protein is CSVEGTELNYNEQFF. The chain recombines TRBV29-1 with TRBJ2-1; D uncertain. The germline gives CDR1 SQVTM, CDR2 ANQGSEA. This CDR3 has 15 amino acids. V lost 1 base, J lost 4 bases, and 14 bases lay in between.

The chain recombines TRBV12-5 with TRBJ2-3, with D perhaps TRBD1 (6 bases). In germline, CDR1 is LGHNT, CDR2 FRNRAP. Deletions cut 6 bases from V and 1 base from J, with 14 bases between. The CDR3 is 15 amino acids. The CDR3 reads CASGNTGSGTDTQYF. DNA for the CDR3: TGTGCTAGTGGAAATACAGGGTCGGGCACAGATACGCAGTATTTT.

The V and J genes are TRBV7-9 and TRBJ2-1; 7 bases align to TRBD1. Germline V gene sequence: CDR1 SEHNR, CDR2 FQNEAQ (reference sequence). Unmatched junction bases numbered 15, after V lost 5 bases and J lost 8 bases. This CDR3 has 16 amino acids. The CDR3 coding sequence is TGTGCCAGCAGCGCCCGACAGGGCTATTGGGTTGATGAGCAGTTCTTC. Its protein product is CASSARQGYWVDEQFF.

This clone was recorded once. This chain joins TRBV15 and TRBJ2-7, with D unclear. The CDR3 extends over 16 amino acids. Germline V lookup: CDR1 LNHNV, CDR2 YYDKDF (reference sequence). Deletions cut 0 bases from V and 0 bases from J, with 12 bases between. The CDR3 loop reads CATSRDIDKVSYEQYF. CDR3 DNA: TGTGCCACCAGCAGAGATATAGACAAGGTCTCCTACGAGCAGTACTTC.

This rearrangement joins TRBV5-6 to TRBJ2-2; TRBD1 agrees at 10 bases. Trimming cost V 2 bases and J 4 bases; bases outside gene matches: 2. Germline CDR1 reads SGHDT; CDR2 reads YYEEEE. CDR3 length: 15 amino acids. The CDR3 region is CASSFRDRGTGELFF. CDR3 sequence (DNA): TGTGCCAGCAGCTTCCGGGACAGGGGCACCGGGGAGCTGTTTTTT.

The genes are TRBV5-1 and TRBJ1-4, with 7 bases that match TRBD1. V lost 0 bases to trimming and J lost 7 bases; unmatched junction nucleotides: 6. This CDR3 is 15 amino acids long. Germline loops: CDR1 SGHRS, CDR2 YFSETQ. The CDR3 here is CASSLEGGVFEKLFF. Written as DNA, the CDR3 is TGCGCCAGCAGCTTGGAAGGGGGCGTATTTGAAAAACTGTTTTTT.

The DNA for the CDR3 is TGTGCCAGCAGCTTAGACCGGGACAGGGCGAACACTGAAGCTTTCTTT. Protein: CASSLDRDRANTEAFF. This chain joins TRBV7-2 and TRBJ1-1; 9 nucleotides match TRBD1. Per germline, CDR1 SGHTA and CDR2 FQGNSA. This CDR3 has 16 residues. V shed 1 base, J shed 1 base, and the junction held 4 bases outside the gene matches.

J is TRBJ1-2 and V is TRBV7-2; D is perhaps TRBD1 (6 bases). V lost 8 bases, J lost 6 bases, and 16 bases lay in between. Germline assignment: CDR1 SGHTA and CDR2 FQGNSA. The CDR3 covers 13 residues. CDR3 protein: CASLLGGADGYTF. DNA of the CDR3: TGTGCCAGCTTATTGGGGGGGGCCGATGGCTACACCTTC.

The chain uses TRBV4-3 and TRBJ2-1; D is unresolved. Germline lookup yields CDR1 LGHNA and CDR2 YSLEER. CDR3 length: 15 amino acids. Trimming took 0 bases from V and 3 from J, leaving 9 bases between them. The DNA for the CDR3 is TGCGCCAGCAGCCAAGACCCGCTCGGCTACAATGAGCAGTTCTTC. It is translated as CASSQDPLGYNEQFF.

The genes are TRBV7-2 and TRBJ2-5; 10 bases line up with TRBD2. Germline V lookup: CDR1 SGHTA, CDR2 FQGNSA. V lost 2 bases, J lost 7 bases, and 16 bases stayed unmatched. This CDR3 region has 18 residues. CDR3 coding DNA: TGTGCCAGCAGCTTATGGCTTAGGGCTAGCGGGGGCCCTCCGACCCAGTACTTC. Protein: CASSLWLRASGGPPTQYF.

The rearrangement links TRBV27 to TRBJ2-2, with D perhaps TRBD1 (6 bases). The CDR3 spans 14 residues. CDR1 and CDR2 from the germline V gene are MNHEY and SMNVEV (reference sequence). V gave up 4 bases and J gave up 6 bases, with 12 bases separating them. CDR3 in amino acids: CASSSYDRSGELFF. In nucleotides, the CDR3 is TGTGCCAGCAGTTCTTACGACAGGTCCGGGGAGCTGTTTTTT.